One sample yielded the 14 T cell receptor beta chains listed below, sequenced in a study of blood T cells in healthy people across ages. A second PCR, run for about 6 to 11 cycles, used a sample-barcoded 5' primer plus a J-beta primer mix. From the 5' RACE reads, TCRdb called clonotypes with MiXCR, one entry per CDR3 protein. The sample shows some 670,000 distinct CDR3 sequences, 40% to 65% of them seen only once. Sequences were obtained from blood. These receptors were obtained from a woman over 75 in good health.

This clonotype was recorded many times. The rearrangement joins TRBV6-5 to TRBJ1-3; a weak D match, TRBD1 (5 bases). Germline-derived CDR1 and CDR2 are MNHEY and SVGAGI. The ends were cut back, 6 bases at V and 3 bases at J, with 15 bases in the middle. CDR3 length: 15 residues. The CDR3 loop reads CASRPTGALGNTIYF. As DNA, the CDR3 is TGTGCCAGCAGGCCAACCGGGGCCCTTGGAAACACCATATATTTT.

The CDR3 nucleotides read TGCAGTGCAACCGGGAGGGCCGACGCCGGGGAGCTGTTTTTT. The encoded protein is CSATGRADAGELFF. This chain links TRBV20-1 with TRBJ2-2; 8 bases fit TRBD2. Trimming at V came to 6 bases and at J to 6 bases, leaving 9 bases not matched to a gene. This CDR3 has 14 amino acids. CDR1 is DFQATT and CDR2 is SNEGSKA in the germline V gene (reference sequence).

This clonotype was picked up one time. The chain is built from TRBV6-2 or TRBV6-3 and TRBJ2-2; 10 bases align to TRBD2. There are 14 residues in the CDR3. Trimming took 7 bases from V and 6 from J; bases not matched to a gene: 5. Germline assignment: CDR1 MNHEY and CDR2 SVGEGT. CDR3 sequence reads: CASKRGGLSGELFF. The CDR3 DNA is TGTGCCAGCAAGCGGGGGGGCCTTTCCGGGGAGCTGTTTTTT.

V usage is TRBV20-1 and J usage is TRBJ2-3, with 9 bases that match TRBD1. Germline V gene sequence: CDR1 DFQATT, CDR2 SNEGSKA (reference sequence). J was trimmed by 4 bases and V by 4 bases; bases with no gene match: 9. The CDR3 runs to 15 residues. CDR3 amino acids: CSATRPGQGADTQYF. CDR3 bases: TGCAGTGCTACACGGCCGGGACAGGGAGCAGATACGCAGTATTTT.

The chain couples TRBV5-1 to TRBJ1-5, with 7 positions matching TRBD1. V trimming: 0 bases; J trimming: 6 bases; junction bases outside the gene matches: 3. Germline CDR1 SGHRS, CDR2 YFSETQ. The CDR3 contains 14 residues. CDR3 region: CASSLAGGIQPQHF. The CDR3 DNA follows: TGCGCCAGCAGCTTGGCAGGGGGTATTCAGCCCCAGCATTTT.

This chain uses TRBV18 with TRBJ2-1, with D perhaps given as TRBD1 or TRBD2 (5 bases each). Looked up from germline, CDR1 is KGHSH and CDR2 is LQKENI. This CDR3 has 16 amino acids. V was cut by 1 base and J by 1 base, with 11 bases left in between. CDR3 amino acids: CASSPQGPRSYNEQFF. For the CDR3, the DNA is TGTGCCAGCTCACCACAGGGACCACGATCCTACAATGAGCAGTTCTTC.

The table lists this clonotype with many counts. The chain is built from TRBV29-1 and TRBJ2-5; no reliable D call. CDR3 size: 14 residues. Germline assignment: CDR1 SQVTM and CDR2 ANQGSEA. The germline V and J ends were trimmed by 4 bases and 5 bases, with 17 bases remaining between them. The CDR3 nucleotides are TGCAGCGTTGGGGGATGGTGGGGTGGCGAGACCCAGTACTTC. Translation gives CSVGGWWGGETQYF.

As for this clonotype: The junction differs from germline at one of its ends, possibly a read error. The chain recombines TRBV12-3 or TRBV12-4 with TRBJ2-3; D is perhaps TRBD1 (6 bases). The CDR3 has 13 residues. The DNA for the CDR3 is TGTGCCAGCAGTAGCCTGGGGGCAGATGCGCAGTATTTT. This gives the protein CASSSLGADAQYF.

This clonotype appeared many times. J is TRBJ2-5 and V is TRBV20-1; no reliable D call. In germline, CDR1 is DFQATT, CDR2 SNEGSKA (reference sequence). V was cut by 3 bases and J by 4 bases, with 9 bases left in between. This CDR3 spans 12 amino acids. The CDR3 nucleotides read TGCAGTGCTAGGATAGTCTCAGAGACCCAGTACTTC. This codes for CSARIVSETQYF.

A note on this clonotype: A read error may be the cause here, since a much bigger clone is one base away. This chain connects TRBV5-1 to TRBJ2-1; D is unclear. Germline CDR1 SGHRS, CDR2 YFSETQ. CDR3 size: 14 residues. Trimming removed 4 bases at V and 2 bases at J, with 10 bases between. The CDR3 loop is CASSVELPYNEQFF. The CDR3 DNA follows: TGCGCCAGCAGCGTGGAACTTCCCTACAATGAGCAGTTCTTC.

On this clonotype: A clone one base away is much larger, so this may be a read error. The CDR3 region has the DNA TGTGCCAGCAGTTTTGTTCAGCCCCAGCATTTT. The encoded protein is CASSFVQPQHF. V gene TRBV28 combines with J gene TRBJ1-5; no reliable D call. CDR3 length: 11 residues. Germline CDR1 and CDR2: MDHEN and SYDVKM. Trimming took off 3 bases at V and 6 bases at J, with 3 bases between the two ends. The full variable domain, completed using reference TRBV28 and TRBJ1-5, is DVKVTQSSRYLVKRTGEKVFLECVQDMDHENMFWYRQDPGLGLRLIYFSYDVKMKEKGDIPEGYSVSREKKERFSLILESASTNQTSMYLCASSFVQPQHFGDGTRLSIL.

This clonotype occurred a few times. V gene TRBV4-1 combines with J gene TRBJ2-3; no clear D gene. V shed 0 bases and J shed 7 bases, with 20 bases lying between them. The CDR3 is 17 residues long. CDR1 MGHRA and CDR2 YSYEKL come from the germline V gene. The DNA for the CDR3 is TGCGCCAGCAGCCAAGAAAGCCCTGACACTCGAATATATACGCAGTATTTT. This translates into CASSQESPDTRIYTQYF.

In its sample, this clonotype was seen a few times. V is TRBV12-3 or TRBV12-4 and J is TRBJ2-1, with 10 bases matching TRBD2. Trimming removed 1 base from V and 9 bases from J; junction bases left unmatched: 6. The CDR3 has 15 amino acids. The CDR3 loop reads CASSLGRAGGREQFF. CDR3 nucleotide sequence: TGTGCCAGCAGTTTAGGGCGAGCGGGGGGGCGTGAGCAGTTCTTC.

This clonotype was observed a handful of times. The chain couples TRBV2 to TRBJ1-4; D gene unclear. The CDR3 is 13 amino acids. CDR1 is SNHLY, CDR2 FYNNEI, per germline. The V gene lost 10 bases and the J gene lost 2 bases, with 11 bases spanning the gap. CDR3 sequence: CATQRDTNEKLFF. The CDR3 DNA is TGTGCCACCCAGAGAGATACTAATGAAAAACTGTTTTTT. Looking up the rest from reference TRBV2 and TRBJ1-4 gives the full variable domain: EPEVTQTPSHQVTQMGQEVILRCVPISNHLYFYWYRQILGQKVEFLVSFYNNEISEKSEIFDDQFSVERPDGSNFTLKIRSTKLEDSAMYFCATQRDTNEKLFFGSGTQLSVL.